These 13 T cell receptor beta chains came from one sample sequenced in a study of blood T cell repertoires in COVID-19. Assay: immunoSEQ multiplex PCR; the TCRdb copy retains only in-frame clones and omits some. The table shows 85,000 to 110,000 clones, with approximately 90% occurring only once. Sequenced: peripheral blood. The receptor source for this set is a woman aged 80 or over in a cohort sampled during active COVID-19.

The chain combines TRBV27 with TRBJ2-5; D gene unclear. The germline CDR1 and CDR2 sequences are MNHEY and SMNVEV (reference sequence). Trimming shortened V by 6 bases and J by 5 bases, and 13 bases separated the two germline ends. This CDR3 spans 13 amino acids. CDR3 loop: CASSSRSLETQYF. The CDR3 nucleotides read TGTGCCAGCAGCTCTAGGAGTTTGGAGACCCAGTACTTC.

The rearrangement joins TRBV5-1 to TRBJ2-1, with D possibly being TRBD2 (6 bases). From germline, CDR1 is SGHRS and CDR2 YFSETQ. CDR3 length: 15 amino acids. V was clipped by 5 bases and J by 6 bases, with 18 bases between them. The CDR3 DNA follows: TGCGCCAGCAGTGAAGCCAGCCGGAGGGTCAATGAGCAGTTCTTC. Amino acids: CASSEASRRVNEQFF.

This chain connects TRBV3-1 (or the pseudogene TRBV3-2) to TRBJ1-4; no clear D. The V and J ends lost 1 base and 6 bases respectively, with 12 bases between them. Germline CDR1 and CDR2: LGHDT and YNNKEL (reference sequence). The CDR3 is 15 amino acids. CDR3 sequence: CASSQVRTSHEKLFF. In DNA, the CDR3 is TGTGCCAGCAGCCAAGTCCGGACTTCACATGAAAAACTGTTTTTT.

Here the CDR3 DNA reads TGTGCCAGCAGCTTGGTGGTGAGGGCTGTAGGGTTTGGCTCCTACGAGCAGTACTTC. The encoded protein is CASSLVVRAVGFGSYEQYF. The genes are TRBV5-7 and TRBJ2-7, with a weak D call TRBD2 (5 bases). TRBV5-7 is flagged as an ORF with uncertain function. CDR3 size: 19 residues. V lost 0 bases, J lost 0 bases, and 22 bases lay in between.

This chain's CDR3 is CASSLKSGSGYEQYF. CDR3 DNA: TGTGCCAGCAGTTTGAAGAGCGGGAGCGGTTACGAGCAGTACTTC. The chain couples TRBV27 to TRBJ2-7; 8 nucleotides align to TRBD2. The CDR3 loop spans 15 amino acids. V was pared by 3 bases and J by 4 bases, with 8 bases of the junction left unmatched. From germline, CDR1 is MNHEY and CDR2 SMNVEV (reference sequence).

The chain joins TRBV6-5 to TRBJ2-7; D remains unclear. Between the trimmed V and J ends, which lost 3 bases and 7 bases, there was a span of 7 bases. This CDR3 comprises 11 residues. CDR1 and CDR2 from the germline V gene are MNHEY and SVGAGI. CDR3 protein: CASSYREEQYF. The CDR3 DNA reads as TGTGCCAGCAGTTATCGAGAAGAGCAGTACTTC.

CDR3 sequence reads: CATRREDTGELFF. The CDR3 DNA follows: TGTGCCACCAGGCGGGAGGACACCGGGGAGCTGTTTTTT. The rearrangement links TRBV10-3 to TRBJ2-2; 8 bases match TRBD2. CDR3 size: 13 residues. Germline values: CDR1 ENHRY, CDR2 SYGVKD. Losses at the gene ends were 10 bases for V and 3 bases for J; bases not matched to a gene: 4.

V usage is TRBV30 and J usage is TRBJ1-1, with 8 nucleotides matching TRBD1. CDR3 length: 14 residues. Germline CDR1 GTSNPN, CDR2 SVGIG (reference sequence). J was trimmed by 4 bases and V by 3 bases; bases with no gene match: 7. CDR3 coding DNA: TGTGCCTGGAGCGGCAGGGGGCAAGGCACTGAAGCTTTCTTT. Translating it yields CAWSGRGQGTEAFF.

The DNA for the CDR3 is TGTGCCAGCAGCCTCTGGGACAGTTCCTACAATGAGCAGTTCTTC. Its protein is CASSLWDSSYNEQFF. V gene TRBV3-1 (or the pseudogene TRBV3-2) combines with J gene TRBJ2-1, with 7 positions matching TRBD1. This CDR3 has 15 residues. Germline V gene data show CDR1 as LGHDT and CDR2 as YNNKEL (reference sequence). After removal of 4 bases from V and 1 base from J, the junction contained 4 bases not matched to a gene.

A single count supports this clone. Other DNA sequences in this sample translate to the same CDR3. The chain recombines TRBV5-6 with TRBJ2-7; D remains ambiguous. This CDR3 region has 11 residues. The V gene's germline CDR1 is SGHDT and CDR2 YYEEEE. V lost 3 bases and J lost 4, with 5 bases in between. The CDR3 here is CASSSTYEQYF. The CDR3 coding sequence is TGTGCCAGCAGCTCGACATACGAGCAGTACTTC.

The V call is TRBV3-1 (or the pseudogene TRBV3-2), the J call TRBJ2-1; TRBD2 might be the D (7 bases). The CDR3 totals 19 residues. V dropped 0 bases and J dropped 1 base, with 19 bases sitting between them. Germline CDR1 LGHDT, CDR2 YNNKEL (reference sequence). CDR3 loop: CASSQEGGRPRTSYNEQFF. In DNA, the CDR3 is TGTGCCAGCAGCCAAGAGGGGGGGCGACCCCGAACGTCCTACAATGAGCAGTTCTTC.

The chain has TRBV3-1 (or the pseudogene TRBV3-2) and TRBJ1-2, with D maybe TRBD1 (6 bases). Trimming stripped 1 base from V and 6 bases from J, with 9 bases between. The length of the CDR3 is 13 residues. From germline, CDR1 is LGHDT and CDR2 YNNKEL (reference sequence). CDR3 bases: TGTGCCAGCAGCCAAGGGACAGCGAATGGCTACACCTTC. Translating gives CASSQGTANGYTF.

The rearrangement uses TRBV7-9 and TRBJ2-3, with D perhaps TRBD2 (6 bases). Germline V gene lookup returns CDR1 SEHNR and CDR2 FQNEAQ (reference sequence). Trimming left V 5 bases short and J 5 bases short, with 26 bases between. This CDR3 comprises 18 residues. CDR3 protein: CASSLLRDSLIAGDTQYF. In nucleotides, the CDR3 is TGTGCCAGCAGCCTCCTCCGGGACTCCCTAATTGCGGGAGATACGCAGTATTTT.